The 25 T cell receptor beta chains below come from one sample, sequenced in a study of cytomegalovirus exposure and HLA in healthy donors. The PCR ran on 60 Vbeta and 13 Jbeta primers. Produced via immunoSEQ multiplex PCR; TCRdb's table is partial and in-frame only. Seen here are 150,000 to 200,000 clones, about 90% observed once, and the top ten hold about 0.21%. The sequenced sample was PBMCs. These receptors all stem from a girl less than two years old in good health and CMV-seronegative.

The V and J genes are TRBV4-3 and TRBJ2-7; D not certain. The V end lost 0 bases, the J end lost 0 bases, and 9 bases lay between the germline ends. The CDR3 runs 15 residues. Germline V lookup: CDR1 LGHNA, CDR2 YSLEER. The CDR3 is CASSQDGGLSYEQYF. The CDR3 DNA sequence: TGCGCCAGCAGCCAAGACGGCGGTCTCTCCTACGAGCAGTACTTC.

The chain is built from TRBV19 and TRBJ1-3, with TRBD1 matching over 9 bases. The CDR3 runs to 16 residues. J was trimmed by 3 bases and V by 8 bases; bases with no gene match: 11. In germline, CDR1 is LNHDA, CDR2 SQIVND (reference sequence). The CDR3 protein is CASGNRDRAFGNTIYF. In DNA form, the CDR3 reads TGTGCCAGTGGTAACCGGGACAGGGCGTTTGGAAACACCATATATTTT.

The chain is built from TRBV7-2 and TRBJ2-7, with 7 bases matching TRBD2. Germline V gives CDR1 SGHTA, CDR2 FQGNSA. This CDR3 has 14 amino acids. Unmatched junction bases numbered 4, after V lost 5 bases and J lost 0 bases. CDR3 nucleotide sequence: TGTGCCAGCAGCAGCCCTAGCGGCTCCTACGAGCAGTACTTC. This sequence encodes CASSSPSGSYEQYF.

The rearrangement links TRBV27 to TRBJ1-6; 10 bases align to TRBD1. Germline CDR1 and CDR2: MNHEY and SMNVEV (reference sequence). Trimming at V came to 5 bases and at J to 6 bases, leaving 7 bases not matched to a gene. The CDR3 length is 16 residues. CDR3 protein: CASSLQDRGVNSPLHF. CDR3 nucleotide sequence: TGTGCCAGCAGTCTCCAGGACAGGGGGGTTAATTCACCCCTCCACTTT.

The genes are TRBV10-1 and TRBJ2-1; D is undetermined. The CDR3 sequence is 15 residues long. In germline, CDR1 is WNHNN, CDR2 SYGVQD (reference sequence). Between the trimmed V and J ends, which lost 0 bases and 8 bases, there was a span of 14 bases. The CDR3 here is CASSESLLVTDEQFF. For the CDR3, the DNA is TGCGCCAGCAGTGAGTCTTTGCTAGTTACCGATGAGCAGTTCTTC.

The chain couples TRBV18 to TRBJ2-7; perhaps TRBD2 as D (5 bases). The germline gives CDR1 KGHSH, CDR2 LQKENI. V shed 2 bases and J shed 7 bases, with 12 bases lying between them. The CDR3 has 13 amino acids. CDR3 DNA: TGTGCCAGCTCACCAGTTGTGAGGGAAGAGCAGTACTTC. Translated, it gives CASSPVVREEQYF.

This rearrangement joins TRBV18 to TRBJ2-5; 8 nucleotides agree with TRBD2. This CDR3 is built from 16 residues. After removal of 0 bases from V and 5 bases from J, the junction contained 8 bases not matched to a gene. CDR1 and CDR2 (germline): KGHSH, LQKENI. The CDR3 here is CASSPPPGGVRETQYF. CDR3 nucleotides: TGTGCCAGCTCACCACCGCCGGGGGGGGTACGGGAGACCCAGTACTTC.

The V and J genes are TRBV25-1 and TRBJ1-6, with D perhaps TRBD1 (6 bases). CDR3 length equals 13 residues. V was pared by 8 bases and J by 4 bases, with 9 bases between. Germline V CDR1 and CDR2: MGHDK, SYGVNS. Written as DNA, the CDR3 is TGTGCCAGCGGGGGCCTGTATAATTCACCCCTCCACTTT. Its protein is CASGGLYNSPLHF.

V gene TRBV15 combines with J gene TRBJ2-6, with a possible D match to TRBD1 (5 bases). Germline CDR1 reads LNHNV; CDR2 reads YYDKDF (reference sequence). V was clipped by 1 base and J by 0 bases, with 7 bases between them. The CDR3 has 16 residues. CDR3 in amino acids: CATSRAQVSGANVLTF. In nucleotides, the CDR3 is TGTGCCACCAGCAGAGCACAGGTCTCTGGGGCCAACGTCCTGACTTTC.

This clone was seen just once. The genes are TRBV30 and TRBJ2-5, with a tentative D call TRBD1 (7 bases). Germline values: CDR1 GTSNPN, CDR2 SVGIG (reference sequence). The CDR3 contains 13 residues. V was shortened by 4 bases and J by 4 bases, with 13 bases between the two germline ends. Here the CDR3 reads CAWTQGGPETQYF. CDR3 bases: TGTGCCTGGACCCAGGGGGGCCCAGAGACCCAGTACTTC.

V and J are TRBV19 and TRBJ2-1; possible D gene TRBD1, 6 bases. V lost 5 bases, J lost 3 bases, and 14 bases lay in between. The germline CDR1 and CDR2 sequences are LNHDA and SQIVND (reference sequence). This CDR3 spans 15 amino acids. As DNA, the CDR3 is TGTGCCAGTAGTGTTCTCGGGACACACTACAATGAGCAGTTCTTC. Its translation: CASSVLGTHYNEQFF.

The J gene is TRBJ1-1, the V gene TRBV19, with 7 bases that match TRBD1. The V gene end was trimmed by 5 bases and the J gene end by 1 base; junction bases not matched to a gene: 1. In germline, CDR1 is LNHDA, CDR2 SQIVND (reference sequence). This CDR3 comprises 13 residues. In nucleotides, the CDR3 is TGTGCCAGTAGTGGACAGGAGAACACTGAAGCTTTCTTT. It translates to CASSGQENTEAFF.

The rearrangement joins TRBV27 to TRBJ2-7, with 13 bases aligning to TRBD2. Germline lookup yields CDR1 MNHEY and CDR2 SMNVEV (reference sequence). CDR3 length equals 15 residues. With 2 bases clipped from V and 6 bases from J, the junction kept 4 bases outside the gene matches. Written as DNA, the CDR3 is TGTGCCAGCAGTTTACAGGGACTAGCGGGATTCGAGCAGTACTTC. Protein product: CASSLQGLAGFEQYF.

This sequence joins TRBV6-4 and TRBJ2-2, with 9 nucleotides matching TRBD1. Germline-derived CDR1 and CDR2 are MRHNA and SNTAGT. V was clipped by 4 bases and J by 6 bases; unmatched bases: 6. The CDR3 sequence is 15 residues long. The CDR3 sequence is CASSGGQGRAGELFF. In nucleotides, the CDR3 is TGTGCCAGCAGTGGAGGACAGGGGCGTGCCGGGGAGCTGTTTTTT.

The sample holds one count of this clone. The chain is built from TRBV11-3 and TRBJ2-2, with TRBD2 as a possible D gene (7 bases). Germline CDR1 is SGHNT and CDR2 is YENEEA. The CDR3 covers 15 residues. V was shortened by 5 bases and J by 0 bases, with 10 bases between the two germline ends. The CDR3 is CASSPGGANTGELFF. The CDR3 region has the DNA TGTGCCAGCAGCCCGGGGGGCGCGAACACCGGGGAGCTGTTTTTT.

The rearrangement links TRBV6-1 to TRBJ1-2; 11 positions match TRBD1. With 0 bases clipped from V and 8 bases from J, the junction kept 5 bases outside the gene matches. Germline assignment: CDR1 MNHNS and CDR2 SASEGT. This CDR3 contains 15 residues. The CDR3: CASSEAGDRGYGYTF. CDR3 nucleotides: TGTGCCAGCAGTGAAGCGGGGGACAGGGGGTACGGCTACACCTTC.

This chain joins TRBV4-1 and TRBJ2-2; TRBD2 matches 10 bases. CDR3 length: 16 amino acids. Germline V gene lookup returns CDR1 MGHRA and CDR2 YSYEKL. V dropped 4 bases and J dropped 1; count of bases not matched to a gene: 3. DNA of the CDR3: TGCGCCAGCAGCCCTTCTAGCGGGGGGAACACCGGGGAGCTGTTTTTT. Protein sequence: CASSPSSGGNTGELFF.

The genes are TRBV29-1 and TRBJ2-7; 10 bases agree with TRBD2. This CDR3 comprises 14 residues. The V gene's germline CDR1 is SQVTM and CDR2 ANQGSEA. The V gene end was trimmed by 6 bases and the J gene end by 7 bases; junction bases not matched to a gene: 12. The chain's CDR3 is CSVRGLAGDFEQYF. The CDR3 DNA reads TGCAGCGTAAGGGGCCTAGCGGGGGATTTTGAGCAGTACTTC.

This chain connects TRBV5-1 to TRBJ2-1, with TRBD2 as a possible D gene (6 bases). V was cut by 7 bases and J by 9 bases, with 11 bases left in between. This CDR3 is 11 amino acids long. Per germline, CDR1 SGHRS and CDR2 YFSETQ. CDR3 sequence: CASGLGGEQFF. The CDR3, as DNA: TGCGCCAGCGGACTGGGGGGTGAGCAGTTCTTC.

The chain couples TRBV2 to TRBJ1-1; TRBD1 agrees at 7 bases. CDR1 and CDR2 from the germline V gene are SNHLY and FYNNEI. With 5 bases clipped from V and 6 bases from J, the junction kept 9 bases outside the gene matches. This CDR3 has 14 amino acids. CDR3: CASSNHRGRSEAFF. The DNA of the CDR3 is TGTGCCAGCAGTAACCACAGGGGAAGGTCTGAAGCTTTCTTT.

This clone was seen once. The V and J genes are TRBV7-9 and TRBJ2-7, with 7 bases identical to TRBD2. CDR3 length: 16 amino acids. Germline values: CDR1 SEHNR, CDR2 FQNEAQ (reference sequence). Unmatched junction bases numbered 15, after V lost 3 bases and J lost 7 bases. CDR3 in amino acids: CASSFFASGTYDEQYF. Here the CDR3 DNA reads TGTGCCAGCAGCTTTTTCGCTAGCGGTACCTACGATGAGCAGTACTTC.

The V and J genes are TRBV6-1 and TRBJ2-7, with D uncertain. There are 12 residues in the CDR3. V lost 2 bases to trimming and J lost 5 bases, with 7 bases between them. Germline CDR1 MNHNS, CDR2 SASEGT. The CDR3 here is CASSEWSDEQYF. The CDR3 DNA reads TGTGCCAGCAGTGAATGGTCGGACGAGCAGTACTTC.

J is TRBJ2-7 and V is TRBV11-3; TRBD1 matches at 9 bases. V was clipped by 4 bases and J by 5 bases; unmatched bases: 18. Germline V lookup: CDR1 SGHNT, CDR2 YENEEA. CDR3 length: 18 amino acids. In nucleotides, the CDR3 is TGTGCCAGCAGCTCATGTACCGTTCTTCGGGACAGGGCCCACGAGCAGTACTTC. Its protein product is CASSSCTVLRDRAHEQYF.

A single count supports this clone. V and J are TRBV5-1 and TRBJ2-5; TRBD2 matches at 9 bases. The DNA matches TRBJ2-7 better at its end, which makes the J call doubtful. The length of the CDR3 is 16 residues. Germline V CDR1 and CDR2: SGHRS, YFSETQ. CDR3 amino acids: CASSLAMTSGSYEQYF. The CDR3 DNA is TGCGCCAGCAGCTTGGCAATGACTAGCGGCTCCTACGAGCAGTACTTC.

This clone was seen once. The genes are TRBV30 and TRBJ2-5; 9 positions agree with TRBD2. J gave up 5 bases and V 4 bases, and 11 bases lay outside the gene matches. This CDR3 is built from 15 residues. Germline CDR1 is GTSNPN and CDR2 is SVGIG (reference sequence). Here the CDR3 DNA reads TGTGCCTGGACCCTGGGAGCGGGGGGCCACGAGACCCAGTACTTC. Its translation: CAWTLGAGGHETQYF.